The present T cell receptor (beta chain) was sequenced within a study of cytomegalovirus exposure and HLA in healthy donors. The study, taken as a whole, reports: Despite most TCR sequences being rare, some public TCRs occurred in many donors. Cytomegalovirus-associated status was assigned to about 160 TCR beta chains.

Turning to this clone: Its specificity is not known.

The CDR3 length is 16 residues. The germline V and J ends were trimmed by 0 bases and 5 bases, with 13 bases remaining between them. CDR1 and CDR2 (germline): SGHDN, FVKESK. Sequencing was performed with immunoSEQ multiplex PCR; in TCRdb, only in-frame clones are kept and a portion is missing. The data show fewer than 350,000 clones, with over 75% seen just once and approximately 0.9% held by the top ten. The sample taken for sequencing was PBMCs. The receptor was derived from a young woman in good health and CMV-seronegative. This chain uses TRBV14 with TRBJ2-2, with TRBD2 as a possible D gene (6 bases). CDR3 DNA: TGTGCCAGCAGCCAAGACGGCCTAGCGTGGACCGGGGAGCTGTTTTTT. Protein sequence: CASSQDGLAWTGELFF.